This T cell receptor beta chain comes out of a study of cytomegalovirus exposure and HLA in healthy donors. The study, taken as a whole, reports: A few chains linked to CMV were shown in vitro to be specific for CMV antigens. Data from an earlier analysis indicated that most TCR beta V segments were productive either about 87% or about 30% of the time.

Per germline, CDR1 LNHDA and CDR2 SQIVND (reference sequence). The J segment lost 2 bases and the V segment lost 3 bases, leaving 6 bases of the junction unmatched. The CDR3 covers 15 residues. Primers included in the PCR were 60 Vbeta and 13 Jbeta primers. TCRdb's copy holds only in-frame clones and misses some; the assay was immunoSEQ multiplex PCR. In the table there are approximately 160,000 clones, more than 80% of which are singletons. Remarks on this clone: Its specificity is unknown.

The clonotype comes from a young woman in good health and CMV-seronegative. This chain links TRBV19 with TRBJ2-7; 8 nucleotides line up with TRBD2. Sample: PBMCs. The CDR3 loop is CASSIGAGVPYEQYF. CDR3 nucleotide sequence: TGTGCCAGTAGTATCGGAGCGGGAGTTCCCTACGAGCAGTACTTC.